What follows are 11 T cell receptor beta chains derived from one specimen sequenced in a study of T cells in Graves' hyperthyroidism and ophthalmopathy. Researchers took RNA transcripts and amplified the TCR beta CDR3 regions from them. The primer set for the first-round RT-PCR of the TCR CDR3 was HTBI. MiXCR, run by TCRdb on the multiplex PCR reads, gives a single entry per CDR3 protein. The sample carries roughly 580,000 distinct CDR3 sequences, more than 11% recorded once. Input material: blood. Source of these receptors: a woman in her 30s with Graves' hyperthyroidism that later progressed to Graves' ophthalmopathy.

This clonotype was found many times. The chain couples TRBV4-2 to TRBJ2-7, with 10 bases lining up with TRBD2. CDR1 is LGHNA and CDR2 is YNFKEQ in the germline V gene. The V and J ends lost 4 bases and 2 bases, in that order; junction bases with no gene match: 5. This CDR3 has 15 residues. Here the CDR3 reads CASSLQREGPYEQYF. The CDR3 DNA sequence: TGTGCCAGCAGCCTTCAGCGGGAGGGTCCCTACGAGCAGTACTTC.

Worth noting for this clonotype: A much larger clone sits a single nucleotide away, making a read error possible. V is TRBV30 and J is TRBJ2-5; a weak D match, TRBD1 (5 bases). The CDR3 is 13 amino acids. The germline V gene has CDR1 GTSNPN and CDR2 SVGIG (reference sequence). Trimming cost V 5 bases and J 0 bases, with 10 bases left between them. The CDR3 here is CAWRSGHQETQYF. CDR3 sequence (DNA): TGTGCCTGGCGTTCAGGGCACCAAGAGACCCAGTACTTC.

V usage is TRBV11-2 and J usage is TRBJ2-7; D is undetermined. Germline lookup yields CDR1 SGHAT and CDR2 FQNNGV. V shed 2 bases and J shed 2 bases, with 4 bases lying between them. This CDR3 has 12 amino acids. The CDR3 region has the DNA TGTGCCAGCAGCTTACTAGCCTACGAGCAGTACTTC. This sequence encodes CASSLLAYEQYF.

In its sample, this clonotype was seen many times. The V gene is TRBV20-1, the J gene TRBJ2-5; TRBD1 aligns across 9 bases. V dropped 0 bases and J dropped 3; count of bases not matched to a gene: 11. From germline, CDR1 is DFQATT and CDR2 SNEGSKA (reference sequence). This CDR3 has 17 amino acids. CDR3 nucleotides: TGCAGTGCTAGAGATTTCTCAGGGACAGGGATCGAAGAGACCCAGTACTTC. This codes for CSARDFSGTGIEETQYF.

Many counts were recorded for this clonotype. The V call is TRBV12-3 or TRBV12-4, the J call TRBJ1-1; 9 positions match TRBD1. The CDR3 runs to 17 residues. The CDR3 reads CASNYRGRKEMNTEAFF. The CDR3 DNA is TGTGCTTCGAACTACAGGGGGCGGAAAGAAATGAACACTGAAGCTTTCTTT.

The rearrangement links TRBV30 to TRBJ1-4; TRBD1 agrees at 7 bases. V dropped 1 base and J dropped 5; count of bases not matched to a gene: 4. CDR1 and CDR2 from the germline V gene are GTSNPN and SVGIG (reference sequence). This CDR3 region has 14 residues. The CDR3 protein is CAWSEQGLNEKLFF. CDR3 DNA: TGTGCCTGGAGTGAACAGGGGTTAAATGAAAAACTGTTTTTT.

Comments on this clonotype: Being one base from a much bigger clone, this may be a read error. This CDR3 fails to terminate in the conserved phenylalanine or tryptophan, so it likely reflects a read error. The V and J genes are TRBV28 and TRBJ2-7; the match to TRBD1 covers 8 bases. The CDR3 has 16 residues. J gave up 1 base and V 7 bases, and 12 bases lay outside the gene matches. CDR1 and CDR2 from the germline V gene are MDHEN and SYDVKM. Here the CDR3 DNA reads TGTGCCAGCACCCGAGGACAGGGATCGACTTCCTACGAGCAGTACCTC. It translates to CASTRGQGSTSYEQYL.

This clonotype was detected only a few times. V usage is TRBV19 and J usage is TRBJ2-5; D is possibly TRBD2 (6 bases). CDR1 is LNHDA, CDR2 SQIVND, per germline (reference sequence). The CDR3 runs to 12 residues. V shed 4 bases and J shed 6 bases, with 9 bases lying between them. The CDR3 loop reads CASSNAGQTQYF. The CDR3 DNA is TGTGCCAGTAGTAACGCGGGGCAGACCCAGTACTTC.

This clonotype was detected many times. The chain couples TRBV5-1 to TRBJ2-1; the D is unclear. This CDR3 spans 16 amino acids. The germline gives CDR1 SGHRS, CDR2 YFSETQ. V dropped 0 bases and J dropped 5 bases, with 15 bases sitting between them. This CDR3 is CASSLESGSRNNEQFF. In nucleotides, the CDR3 is TGCGCCAGCAGCTTGGAATCCGGATCCCGAAACAATGAGCAGTTCTTC.

In its sample, this clonotype was seen many times. The chain employs TRBV18 and TRBJ2-5; D not certain. Trimming shortened V by 4 bases and J by 2 bases, and 14 bases separated the two germline ends. Germline V gene lookup returns CDR1 KGHSH and CDR2 LQKENI. The length of the CDR3 is 15 residues. DNA for the CDR3: TGTGCCAGCTCACATCGCCCCAGTGCGCAAGAGACCCAGTACTTC. Protein: CASSHRPSAQETQYF. Based on the CDR3 plus reference TRBV18 and TRBJ2-5, the full variable domain is NAGVMQNPRHLVRRRGQEARLRCSPMKGHSHVYWYRQLPEEGLKFMVYLQKENIIDESGMPKERFSAEFPKEGPSILRIQQVVRGDSAAYFCASSHRPSAQETQYFGPGTRLLVL.

This clonotype was seen repeatedly, ten times or more. This rearrangement joins TRBV28 to TRBJ1-6; D not resolved. V was shortened by 5 bases and J by 12 bases, with 11 bases between the two germline ends. The CDR3 is 12 amino acids. Germline loops: CDR1 MDHEN, CDR2 SYDVKM. CDR3 in DNA: TGTGCCAGCAGTGTCCCGGACGTACCCCTCCACTTT. Encoded protein: CASSVPDVPLHF.